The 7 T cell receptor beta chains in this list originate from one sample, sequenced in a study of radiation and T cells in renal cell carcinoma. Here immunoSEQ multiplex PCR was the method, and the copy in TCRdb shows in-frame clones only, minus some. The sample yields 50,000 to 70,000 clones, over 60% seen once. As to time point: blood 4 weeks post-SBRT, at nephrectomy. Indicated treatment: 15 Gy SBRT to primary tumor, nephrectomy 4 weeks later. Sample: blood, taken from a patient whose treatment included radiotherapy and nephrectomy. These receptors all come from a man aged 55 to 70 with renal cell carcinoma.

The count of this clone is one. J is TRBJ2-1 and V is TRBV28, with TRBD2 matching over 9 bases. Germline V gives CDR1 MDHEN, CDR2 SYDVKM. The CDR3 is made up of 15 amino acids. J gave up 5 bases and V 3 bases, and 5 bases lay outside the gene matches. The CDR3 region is CASSFAAGGHNEQFF. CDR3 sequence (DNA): TGTGCCAGCAGTTTCGCCGCGGGAGGGCACAATGAGCAGTTCTTC.

CDR3 residues: CASSLDWLAESTDTQYF. The CDR3 nucleotides are TGTGCCAGCAGCTTAGATTGGCTAGCGGAAAGCACAGATACGCAGTATTTT. J is TRBJ2-3 and V is TRBV11-3; 7 bases map to TRBD2. Per the germline V gene, CDR1 is SGHNT and CDR2 is YENEEA. Trimming took 0 bases from V and 0 from J; bases not matched to a gene: 6. The CDR3 extends over 17 amino acids.

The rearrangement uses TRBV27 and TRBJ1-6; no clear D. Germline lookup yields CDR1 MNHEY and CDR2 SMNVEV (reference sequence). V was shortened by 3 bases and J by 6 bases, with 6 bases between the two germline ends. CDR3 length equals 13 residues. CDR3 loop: CASSFPGNSPLHF. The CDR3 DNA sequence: TGTGCCAGCAGTTTCCCGGGTAATTCACCCCTCCACTTT.

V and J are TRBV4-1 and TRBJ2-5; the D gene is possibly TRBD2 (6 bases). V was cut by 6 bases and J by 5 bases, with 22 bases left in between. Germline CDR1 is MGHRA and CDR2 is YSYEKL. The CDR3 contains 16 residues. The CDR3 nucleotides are TGCGCCAGCAGGTCAAGCCTGGGGGGAAGTACGGAGACCCAGTACTTC. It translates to CASRSSLGGSTETQYF.

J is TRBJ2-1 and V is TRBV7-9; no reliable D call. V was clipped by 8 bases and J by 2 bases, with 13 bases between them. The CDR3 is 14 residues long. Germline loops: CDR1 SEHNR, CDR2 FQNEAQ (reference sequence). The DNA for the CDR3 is TGTGCCAGCGCGCGGACCCGAACCTACAATGAGCAGTTCTTC. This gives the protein CASARTRTYNEQFF.

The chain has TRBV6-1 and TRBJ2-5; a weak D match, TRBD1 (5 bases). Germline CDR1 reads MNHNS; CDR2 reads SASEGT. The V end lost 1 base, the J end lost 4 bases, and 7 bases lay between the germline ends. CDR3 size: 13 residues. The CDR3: CASSEGRAETQYF. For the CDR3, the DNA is TGTGCCAGCAGTGAAGGCAGGGCAGAGACCCAGTACTTC.

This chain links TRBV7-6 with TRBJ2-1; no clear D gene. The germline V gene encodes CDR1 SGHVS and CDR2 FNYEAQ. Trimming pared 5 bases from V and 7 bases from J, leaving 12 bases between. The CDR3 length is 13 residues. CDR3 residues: CASSVSGLNEQFF. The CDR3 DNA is TGTGCCAGCAGCGTATCGGGCCTGAATGAGCAGTTCTTC.